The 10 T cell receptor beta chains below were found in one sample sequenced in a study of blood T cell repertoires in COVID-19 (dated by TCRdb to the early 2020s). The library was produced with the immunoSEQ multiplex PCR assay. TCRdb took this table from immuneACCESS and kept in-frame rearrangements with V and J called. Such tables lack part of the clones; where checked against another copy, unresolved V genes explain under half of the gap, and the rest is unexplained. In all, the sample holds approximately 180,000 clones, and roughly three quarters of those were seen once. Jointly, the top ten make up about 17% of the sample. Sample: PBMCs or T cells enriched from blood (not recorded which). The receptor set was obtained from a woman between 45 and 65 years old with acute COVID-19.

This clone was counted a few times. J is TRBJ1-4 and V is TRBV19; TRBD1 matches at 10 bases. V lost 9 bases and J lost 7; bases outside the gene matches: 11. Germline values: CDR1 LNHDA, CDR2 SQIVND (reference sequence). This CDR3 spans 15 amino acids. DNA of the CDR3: TGTGCCAGCGCGAACCGACAGGGGGCTGTTGAAAAACTGTTTTTT. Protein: CASANRQGAVEKLFF.

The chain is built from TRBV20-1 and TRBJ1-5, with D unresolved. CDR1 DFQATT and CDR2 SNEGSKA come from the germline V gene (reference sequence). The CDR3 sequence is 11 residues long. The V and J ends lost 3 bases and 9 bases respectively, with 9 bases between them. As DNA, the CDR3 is TGCAGTGCTAGCCTGCGGGGGCCCCAGCATTTT. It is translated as CSASLRGPQHF.

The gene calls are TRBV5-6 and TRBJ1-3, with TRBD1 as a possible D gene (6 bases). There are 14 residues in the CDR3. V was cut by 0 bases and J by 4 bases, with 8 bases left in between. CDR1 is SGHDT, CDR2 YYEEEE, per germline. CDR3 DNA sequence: TGTGCCAGCAGCTTGGCAGGGGACGGAAACACCATATATTTT. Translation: CASSLAGDGNTIYF.

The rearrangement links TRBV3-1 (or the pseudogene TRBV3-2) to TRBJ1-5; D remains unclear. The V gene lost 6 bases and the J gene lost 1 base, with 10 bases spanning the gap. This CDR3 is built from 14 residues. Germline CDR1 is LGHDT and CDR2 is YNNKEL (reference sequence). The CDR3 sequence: CASSHGRSNQPQHF. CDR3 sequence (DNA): TGTGCCAGCAGTCACGGGAGAAGCAATCAGCCCCAGCATTTT.

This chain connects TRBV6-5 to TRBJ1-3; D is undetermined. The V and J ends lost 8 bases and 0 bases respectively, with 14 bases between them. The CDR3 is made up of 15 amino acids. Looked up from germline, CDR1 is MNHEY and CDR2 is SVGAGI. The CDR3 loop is CASLAGQFSGNTIYF. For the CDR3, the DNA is TGTGCCAGCCTTGCTGGCCAATTCTCTGGAAACACCATATATTTT.

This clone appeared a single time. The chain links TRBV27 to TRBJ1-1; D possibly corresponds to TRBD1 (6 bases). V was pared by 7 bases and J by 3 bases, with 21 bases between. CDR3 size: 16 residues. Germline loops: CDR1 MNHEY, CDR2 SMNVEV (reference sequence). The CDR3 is CASTQDSGAWDTEAFF. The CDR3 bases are TGTGCCAGCACCCAGGACAGTGGGGCATGGGACACTGAAGCTTTCTTT.

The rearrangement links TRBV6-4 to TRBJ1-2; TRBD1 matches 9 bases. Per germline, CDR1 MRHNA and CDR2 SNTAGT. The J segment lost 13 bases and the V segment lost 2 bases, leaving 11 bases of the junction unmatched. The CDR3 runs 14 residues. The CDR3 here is CASSDQPGQGVGTF. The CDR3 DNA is TGTGCCAGCAGTGACCAACCGGGACAGGGAGTTGGCACCTTC.

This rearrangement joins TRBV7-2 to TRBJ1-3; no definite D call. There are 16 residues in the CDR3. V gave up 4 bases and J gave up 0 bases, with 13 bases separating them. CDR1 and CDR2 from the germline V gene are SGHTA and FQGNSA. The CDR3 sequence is CASSSQPRTSGNTIYF. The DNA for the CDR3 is TGTGCCAGCAGCTCCCAACCGAGAACCTCTGGAAACACCATATATTTT.

CDR3 nucleotides: TGCAGTGCTAGTACATTAACAGGGGGGCGGAAGGGCTACACCTTC. It is translated as CSASTLTGGRKGYTF. This chain uses TRBV20-1 with TRBJ1-2; 8 nucleotides line up with TRBD1. V dropped 3 bases and J dropped 8; count of bases not matched to a gene: 14. The CDR3 spans 15 residues. Germline V gives CDR1 DFQATT, CDR2 SNEGSKA (reference sequence).

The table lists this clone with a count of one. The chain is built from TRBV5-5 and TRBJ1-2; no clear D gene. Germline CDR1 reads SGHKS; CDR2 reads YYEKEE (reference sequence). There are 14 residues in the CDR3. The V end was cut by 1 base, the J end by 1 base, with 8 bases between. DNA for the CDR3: TGTGCCAGCAGCTTGTCTCCGGGTAACTATGGCTACACCTTC. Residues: CASSLSPGNYGYTF.